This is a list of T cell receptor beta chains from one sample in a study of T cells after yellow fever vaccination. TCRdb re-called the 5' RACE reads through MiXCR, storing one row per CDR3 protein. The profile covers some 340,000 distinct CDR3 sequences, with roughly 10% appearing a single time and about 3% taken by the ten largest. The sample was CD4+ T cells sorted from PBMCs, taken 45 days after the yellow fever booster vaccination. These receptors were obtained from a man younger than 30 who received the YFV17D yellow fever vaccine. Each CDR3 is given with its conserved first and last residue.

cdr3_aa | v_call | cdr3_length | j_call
CASSQGFHYGYTF | TRBV28 | 13 | TRBJ1-2
CASSEGAGINTEAFF | TRBV5-1 | 15 | TRBJ1-1
CASSYSIGSGTGELFF | TRBV6-6 | 16 | TRBJ2-2
CASSRGEDTGELFF | TRBV19 | 14 | TRBJ2-2
CASSSGLAGTAQETQYF | TRBV5-1 | 17 | TRBJ2-5
CASSLEGTEELFF | TRBV12-3/TRBV12-4 | 13 | TRBJ2-2
CSASIVTNEKLFF | TRBV20-1 | 13 | TRBJ1-4
CASSQVSNPNYGYTF | TRBV4-3 | 15 | TRBJ1-2
CAWEGGRNTIYF | TRBV30 | 12 | TRBJ1-3
CASSRGTSGTGELFF | TRBV7-3 | 15 | TRBJ2-2
CASAFMGPEPTDTQYF | TRBV6-2/TRBV6-3 | 16 | TRBJ2-3
CSEEGAGNEQFF | TRBV20-1 | 12 | TRBJ2-1
CASVRGPSYQPQHF | TRBV2 | 14 | TRBJ1-5
CASSLEGKDYGYTF | TRBV5-1 | 14 | TRBJ1-2
CASSHRQDYGYTF | TRBV12-3/TRBV12-4 | 13 | TRBJ1-2
CSAREVRGQETQYF | TRBV20-1 | 14 | TRBJ2-5
CAISDAGLETQYF | TRBV10-3 | 13 | TRBJ2-5
CASSSYRDYEQYF | TRBV7-6 | 13 | TRBJ2-7
CASSHGQLFQYF | TRBV19 | 12 | TRBJ2-4
CASSPTSGVSQYF | TRBV7-2 | 13 | TRBJ2-3
CASSFGERDRGPEQFF | TRBV7-9 | 16 | TRBJ2-1
CASSLGTGRRKAFF | TRBV7-2 | 14 | TRBJ1-1
CASSHGGRGRQPQETQYF | TRBV4-2 | 18 | TRBJ2-5
CASRRWDKAWDEQYF | TRBV4-3 | 15 | TRBJ2-7
CASRLLRDSSYEQYF | TRBV6-5 | 15 | TRBJ2-7
CASSLEAGTLYGYTF | TRBV7-9 | 15 | TRBJ1-2
CASSPEDRGSYEQYF | TRBV4-2 | 15 | TRBJ2-7
CASRTSSRITQYF | TRBV7-6 | 13 | TRBJ2-3
CASSLQEQPQHF | TRBV12-3/TRBV12-4 | 12 | TRBJ1-5
CASSINYGYTF | TRBV5-6 | 11 | TRBJ1-2
CASSQMTVSEAFF | TRBV4-1 | 13 | TRBJ1-1
CASSSQPNQPQHF | TRBV6-5 | 13 | TRBJ1-5
CASSPGVDNGYTF | TRBV5-1 | 13 | TRBJ1-2
CATSDSGRASGNEQFF | TRBV24-1 | 16 | TRBJ2-1
CASSPINSTGELFF | TRBV6-5 | 14 | TRBJ2-2
CASRTSGGGFSTDTQYF | TRBV7-8 | 17 | TRBJ2-3
CASSPSATETQYF | TRBV18 | 13 | TRBJ2-5
CASSLQGQAPDGYTF | TRBV4-3 | 15 | TRBJ1-2
CASSLHSRRGRNTEAFF | TRBV27 | 17 | TRBJ1-1
CASRKSGDNYGYTF | TRBV7-9 | 14 | TRBJ1-2
CASSSAGTGSHEQFF | TRBV7-2 | 15 | TRBJ2-1
CASSLFSLNYGYTF | TRBV5-6 | 14 | TRBJ1-2
CASSYGDRGPGETQYF | TRBV6-6 | 16 | TRBJ2-5
CASSLEGSRSYNSPLHF | TRBV27 | 17 | TRBJ1-6
CASSPMSGGADTQYF | TRBV3-1 | 15 | TRBJ2-3
CASREGYTDTQYF | TRBV27 | 13 | TRBJ2-3
CASNRPGSPQYTF | TRBV28 | 13 | TRBJ1-2
CSASASGAGANVLTF | TRBV20-1 | 15 | TRBJ2-6
CASSIILGLNTEAFF | TRBV19 | 15 | TRBJ1-1
CAWSREDGYTF | TRBV30 | 11 | TRBJ1-2